The 30 T cell receptor beta chains below all came from one sample that was sequenced in a study of response to subunit inactivated influenza vaccine. A single record per CDR3 protein comes from TCRdb applying MiXCR to the RT-PCR reads. The table shows about 300,000 distinct CDR3 sequences, with 21% occurring only once. This specimen consisted of PBMCs from blood, obtained 21 months after vaccination. The receptors were sampled from a man aged 50 to 69 who received an inactivated influenza vaccine.

The rearrangement links TRBV5-4 to TRBJ2-3; D may correspond to TRBD1 or TRBD2 (6 bases each). Trimming cost V 8 bases and J 1 base, with 20 bases left between them. Germline V gene sequence: CDR1 SGHNT, CDR2 YYREEE (reference sequence). The CDR3 spans 16 residues. CDR3 sequence reads: CASGGSREWGTDTQYF. The CDR3 DNA is TGTGCCAGTGGGGGCTCCCGGGAGTGGGGCACAGATACGCAGTATTTT.

This clonotype was detected ten times or more. J is TRBJ1-1 and V is TRBV10-3, with D possibly TRBD1 on 5 matching bases. The CDR3 sequence is 13 residues long. Trimming cost V 3 bases and J 8 bases, with 13 bases left between them. Germline assignment: CDR1 ENHRY and CDR2 SYGVKD. CDR3 sequence (DNA): TGTGCCATCAGTGACAGCCGGGACCTAGAAGCTTTCTTT. It translates to CAISDSRDLEAFF.

The sample holds a few counts of this clonotype. The V and J genes are TRBV4-2 and TRBJ2-3; D is unclear. The CDR3 consists of 14 residues. Germline V gives CDR1 LGHNA, CDR2 YNFKEQ. V dropped 1 base and J dropped 4 bases, with 9 bases sitting between them. The CDR3 bases are TGTGCCAGCAGCCAAGTCGTGGCGGCAGATACGCAGTATTTT. It specifies CASSQVVAADTQYF.

As concerns this clonotype: Its ends do not fully match the called genes, so a read error is possible. This chain links TRBV20-1 with TRBJ1-1; a possible D gene is TRBD1 (5 bases). Germline CDR1 reads DFQATT; CDR2 reads SNEGSKA (reference sequence). This CDR3 spans 13 amino acids. The CDR3 spells CSARQGRLTETFF. The CDR3 DNA reads TGCAGTGCTAGGCAGGGAAGGTTGACTGAAACTTTCTTT.

This chain connects TRBV6-5 to TRBJ1-4, with D possibly being TRBD1 (6 bases). This CDR3 has 13 amino acids. Trimming removed 4 bases from V and 11 bases from J, with 14 bases in between. Germline CDR1 and CDR2: MNHEY and SVGAGI. In DNA, the CDR3 is TGTGCCAGCAGTTCAGGGGAGGGTGGGAAACTGTTTTTT. This codes for CASSSGEGGKLFF.

This clonotype has only a few counts. V usage is TRBV5-1 and J usage is TRBJ2-1, with D uncertain. The length of the CDR3 is 15 residues. The V gene lost 0 bases and the J gene lost 1 base, with 8 bases spanning the gap. Germline values: CDR1 SGHRS, CDR2 YFSETQ. As DNA, the CDR3 is TGCGCCAGCAGCTTGGCCAGTTTATCCTACAATGAGCAGTTCTTC. Its protein product is CASSLASLSYNEQFF.

The gene calls are TRBV6-5 and TRBJ1-5; 8 nucleotides agree with TRBD1. J gave up 6 bases and V 2 bases, and 3 bases lay outside the gene matches. The CDR3 runs to 14 residues. Per the germline V gene, CDR1 is MNHEY and CDR2 is SVGAGI. The CDR3, as DNA: TGTGCCAGCAGTTACAGGACAGGGAGTCAGCCCCAGCATTTT. Its translation: CASSYRTGSQPQHF.

The CDR3: CASRMTGVNEKLFF. The DNA for the CDR3 is TGTGCCAGCAGGATGACAGGGGTTAATGAAAAACTGTTTTTT. The chain combines TRBV12-3 or TRBV12-4 with TRBJ1-4; TRBD1 matches at 8 bases. The CDR3 spans 14 residues. With 6 bases clipped from V and 4 bases from J, the junction kept 4 bases outside the gene matches.

The chain couples TRBV6-2 or TRBV6-3 to TRBJ2-7; D is perhaps TRBD1 (6 bases). V was trimmed by 7 bases and J by 3 bases, leaving 19 bases between them. Germline V gene lookup returns CDR1 MNHEY and CDR2 SVGEGT. This CDR3 spans 15 amino acids. This CDR3 is CASIPADRPDYEQYF. The CDR3 DNA follows: TGTGCCAGCATCCCCGCAGACAGGCCAGACTACGAGCAGTACTTC.

This clonotype occurred a few times. This chain connects TRBV5-1 to TRBJ1-2; D ambiguous. The CDR3 runs 14 residues. Germline CDR1 SGHRS, CDR2 YFSETQ. V was cut by 0 bases and J by 4 bases, with 10 bases left in between. CDR3 nucleotides: TGCGCCAGCAGCTTGGAGACAAACCTCTATGGCTACACCTTC. Protein sequence: CASSLETNLYGYTF.

This clonotype was counted a few times. CDR3 protein: CASRGQGAADTQYF. Written as DNA, the CDR3 is TGCGCCAGCAGGGGACAGGGGGCGGCAGATACGCAGTATTTT. This chain links TRBV5-1 with TRBJ2-3; TRBD1 matches 12 bases. The junction had 2 bases not matched to a gene; V was cut back by 5 bases and J by 4 bases. There are 14 residues in the CDR3. CDR1 is SGHRS, CDR2 YFSETQ, per germline.

This clonotype occurred many times. The rearrangement joins TRBV24-1 to TRBJ1-1, with a weak D call TRBD1 (5 bases). The CDR3 is 14 amino acids. Germline CDR1 and CDR2: KGHDR and SFDVKD. With 6 bases removed from V and 2 bases from J, the gap between germline ends came to 12 bases. The CDR3 region is CATSRDGTNTEAFF. The CDR3, as DNA: TGTGCCACCAGTAGGGACGGAACCAACACTGAAGCTTTCTTT.

This clonotype was counted between two and nine times. J is TRBJ1-4 and V is TRBV7-9; unclear D gene. Germline V gene lookup returns CDR1 SEHNR and CDR2 FQNEAQ (reference sequence). V was pared by 3 bases and J by 0 bases, with 5 bases between. The CDR3 has 14 amino acids. CDR3 amino acids: CASSFSSTNEKLFF. The DNA of the CDR3 is TGTGCCAGCAGCTTTTCTTCAACTAATGAAAAACTGTTTTTT.

This clonotype was counted ten times or more. This chain links TRBV10-3 with TRBJ2-1, with no clear D. V gave up 4 bases and J gave up 1 base, with 8 bases separating them. The germline gives CDR1 ENHRY, CDR2 SYGVKD. The CDR3 has 14 residues. The CDR3 coding sequence is TGTGCCATCAGTGGACCGGGTTCCTACAATGAGCAGTTCTTC. It translates to CAISGPGSYNEQFF.

This chain uses TRBV27 with TRBJ1-6; D not resolved. V lost 2 bases and J 0 bases, leaving 11 bases between the germline ends. The CDR3 runs 17 residues. Germline V gives CDR1 MNHEY, CDR2 SMNVEV (reference sequence). This CDR3 is CASSLQLVNSYNSPLHF. The CDR3, as DNA: TGTGCCAGCAGTTTACAACTGGTGAACTCCTATAATTCACCCCTCCACTTT.

This clonotype was recorded a few times. This sequence joins TRBV6-1 and TRBJ1-4; the D is unclear. There are 11 residues in the CDR3. The germline V and J ends were trimmed by 8 bases and 8 bases, with 9 bases remaining between them. Per germline, CDR1 MNHNS and CDR2 SASEGT. CDR3 residues: CASFSGEKLFF. CDR3 in DNA: TGTGCCAGCTTTTCCGGGGAAAAACTGTTTTTT.

This rearrangement joins TRBV5-1 to TRBJ2-1, with 9 bases that match TRBD2. V was pared by 1 base and J by 0 bases, with 5 bases of the junction left unmatched. Germline V gene data show CDR1 as SGHRS and CDR2 as YFSETQ. CDR3 size: 17 residues. The CDR3 loop is CASSLYSSGDSYNEQFF. In DNA form, the CDR3 reads TGCGCCAGCAGCTTGTACTCTAGCGGGGACTCCTACAATGAGCAGTTCTTC.

The J gene is TRBJ2-7, the V gene TRBV5-5; D unclear. CDR1 SGHKS and CDR2 YYEKEE come from the germline V gene (reference sequence). The CDR3 runs to 14 residues. Trimming stripped 3 bases from V and 3 bases from J, with 13 bases between. CDR3 nucleotide sequence: TGTGCCAGCAGCTGGTTGGTCCTCGGCTACGAGCAGTACTTC. Translated, it gives CASSWLVLGYEQYF.

The chain combines TRBV5-1 with TRBJ1-1, with D unresolved. V was clipped by 2 bases and J by 8 bases, with 13 bases between them. Looked up from germline, CDR1 is SGHRS and CDR2 is YFSETQ. This CDR3 has 13 residues. The CDR3 nucleotides are TGCGCCAGCAGCTTCCTTGAACGCCGGGAAGCTTTCTTT. It translates to CASSFLERREAFF.

In its sample, this clonotype was seen a few times. The chain uses TRBV4-3 and TRBJ1-4; no clear D gene. The CDR3 covers 14 residues. Germline loops: CDR1 LGHNA, CDR2 YSLEER. Deletions cut 2 bases from V and 8 bases from J, with 12 bases between. The DNA of the CDR3 is TGCGCCAGCAGCCAAAATCTCAGTCGGGAAAAACTGTTTTTT. Translated: CASSQNLSREKLFF.

This chain uses TRBV20-1 with TRBJ1-2; D not certain. The CDR3 has 10 amino acids. Between the trimmed V and J ends, which lost 7 bases and 8 bases, there was a span of 11 bases. Germline CDR1 reads DFQATT; CDR2 reads SNEGSKA (reference sequence). CDR3 nucleotide sequence: TGCAGTGGGGGTCTGGGAGGCTACACCTTC. Its protein is CSGGLGGYTF.

The J gene is TRBJ1-2, the V gene TRBV12-3 or TRBV12-4; D is unresolved. This CDR3 spans 13 amino acids. The ends were cut back, 4 bases at V and 8 bases at J, with 14 bases in the middle. CDR3 residues: CASSYRSEGGYTF. The CDR3 DNA follows: TGTGCCAGCAGTTACCGTTCCGAGGGAGGCTACACCTTC.

The chain joins TRBV19 to TRBJ2-7, with TRBD1 matching 7 bases. Per the germline V gene, CDR1 is LNHDA and CDR2 is SQIVND (reference sequence). With 5 bases clipped from V and 1 base from J, the junction kept 5 bases outside the gene matches. This CDR3 is built from 14 residues. The CDR3: CASSAQTGSYEQYF. CDR3 nucleotide sequence: TGTGCCAGTAGTGCCCAGACAGGGTCCTACGAGCAGTACTTC.

This chain uses TRBV6-5 with TRBJ2-7, with D unclear. Trimming took off 0 bases at V and 0 bases at J, with 9 bases between the two ends. The CDR3 spans 15 residues. Germline V lookup: CDR1 MNHEY, CDR2 SVGAGI. CDR3 residues: CASSYSPVGSYEQYF. In DNA, the CDR3 is TGTGCCAGCAGTTACTCACCGGTAGGCTCCTACGAGCAGTACTTC.

This clonotype occurred a few times. The V gene is TRBV7-2, the J gene TRBJ2-1; tentative D call: TRBD1 (6 bases). This CDR3 region has 14 residues. V lost 5 bases to trimming and J lost 6 bases, with 14 bases between them. The germline V gene encodes CDR1 SGHTA and CDR2 FQGNSA. Here the CDR3 reads CASSLWTESNEQFF. CDR3 nucleotide sequence: TGTGCCAGCAGCCTATGGACAGAAAGCAATGAGCAGTTCTTC.

Details on this clonotype: At one of its ends the junction is not consistent with the germline gene, which may arise from a read error. The chain joins TRBV7-7 to TRBJ2-1; 12 bases are a match to TRBD1. Germline-derived CDR1 and CDR2 are SSHAT and FNYEAQ (reference sequence). The CDR3 has 14 amino acids. CDR3 loop: CASSFGTGGDEQFF. The CDR3 DNA reads as TGTGCTAGCAGCTTCGGGACAGGGGGCGATGAGCAGTTCTTC.

In its sample, this clonotype was seen many times. This chain links TRBV20-1 with TRBJ1-5, with D tentatively TRBD1 (5 bases). The CDR3 contains 12 residues. Germline CDR1 DFQATT, CDR2 SNEGSKA (reference sequence). V was cut by 3 bases and J by 5 bases, with 8 bases left in between. The chain's CDR3 is CSARRGDQPQHF. Here the CDR3 DNA reads TGCAGTGCTAGGCGGGGGGATCAGCCCCAGCATTTT.

Written as DNA, the CDR3 is TGTGCCAGCAGTTATCCCCTGTCAGATGAGCAGTTCTTC. Its translation is CASSYPLSDEQFF. The chain combines TRBV6-5 with TRBJ2-1; no reliable D call. CDR1 is MNHEY and CDR2 is SVGAGI in the germline V gene. The CDR3 is made up of 13 amino acids. V was cut by 3 bases and J by 8 bases, with 11 bases left in between.

The V and J genes are TRBV7-3 and TRBJ2-2; unclear D gene. Germline CDR1 reads SGHTA; CDR2 reads FQGTGA. This CDR3 has 14 amino acids. V was cut by 5 bases and J by 6 bases, with 13 bases left in between. In nucleotides, the CDR3 is TGTGCCAGCAGCATAGACCCGGTGTCCGGGGAGCTGTTTTTT. This gives the protein CASSIDPVSGELFF.

This chain links TRBV20-1 with TRBJ2-6; D not resolved. Germline CDR1 and CDR2: DFQATT and SNEGSKA (reference sequence). This CDR3 has 16 amino acids. The V end lost 7 bases, the J end lost 0 bases, and 16 bases lay between the germline ends. The CDR3 bases are TGCAGTGTTGGAGCGTTGGGTCTCTCTGGGGCCAACGTCCTGACTTTC. It is translated as CSVGALGLSGANVLTF.